This TCR beta chain appears in the sequencing data of a study of OX40 agonist ivuxolimab in advanced cancers. As for the study in general: Patients undergoing dose escalation presented with hepatocellular carcinoma, melanoma, renal cell or head and neck cancer. Study results and caveats: CD8+ T cells were the subset that, on average, had more expanded clones than CD4+. Some patients without response likewise showed low normalized clonal expansion.

TCRdb keeps only in-frame clones here, not all; method: immunoSEQ multiplex PCR. This table has tens of thousands of clones, 65% to 85% appearing once. Trimming took off 4 bases at V and 0 bases at J, with 9 bases between the two ends. This CDR3 contains 14 residues. Germline CDR1 is LGHNA and CDR2 is YNFKEQ. By frequency in the sample, this clone is medium-sized. Antigen specificity is unknown. The material sequenced was CD4+ or CD8+ T cells sorted from blood, taken in a trial of the OX40 agonist ivuxolimab. The sequence derives from an adult with an advanced solid tumor such as melanoma, head and neck, liver or kidney cancer. The rearrangement uses TRBV4-2 and TRBJ1-2, with D uncertain. CDR3 protein: CASSPGASNYGYTF. CDR3 bases: TGTGCCAGCAGCCCTGGTGCTTCTAACTATGGCTACACCTTC.